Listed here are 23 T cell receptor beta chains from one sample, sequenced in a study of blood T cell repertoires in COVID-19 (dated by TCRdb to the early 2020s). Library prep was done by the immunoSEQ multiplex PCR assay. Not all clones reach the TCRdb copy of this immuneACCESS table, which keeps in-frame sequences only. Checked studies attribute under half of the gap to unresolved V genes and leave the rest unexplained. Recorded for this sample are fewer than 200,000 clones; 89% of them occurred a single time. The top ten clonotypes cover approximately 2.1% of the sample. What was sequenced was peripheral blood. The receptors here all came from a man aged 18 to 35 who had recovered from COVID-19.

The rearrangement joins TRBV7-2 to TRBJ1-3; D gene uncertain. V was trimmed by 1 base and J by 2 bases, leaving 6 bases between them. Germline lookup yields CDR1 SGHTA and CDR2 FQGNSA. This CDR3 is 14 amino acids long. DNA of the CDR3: TGTGCCAGCAGCTTAGGTGGGCCTGGAAACACCATATATTTT. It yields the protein CASSLGGPGNTIYF.

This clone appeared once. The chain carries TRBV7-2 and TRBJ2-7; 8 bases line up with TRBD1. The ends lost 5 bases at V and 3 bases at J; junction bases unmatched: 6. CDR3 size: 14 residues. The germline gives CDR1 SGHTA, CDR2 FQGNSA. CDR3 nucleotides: TGTGCCAGCAGCCCAGGGGGCGCCGTCTACGAGCAGTACTTC. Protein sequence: CASSPGGAVYEQYF. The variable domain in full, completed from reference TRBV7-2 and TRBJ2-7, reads GAGVSQSPSNKVTEKGKDVELRCDPISGHTALYWYRQSLGQGLEFLIYFQGNSAPDKSGLPSDRFSAERTGGSVSTLTIQRTQQEDSAVYLCASSPGGAVYEQYFGPGTRLTVT.

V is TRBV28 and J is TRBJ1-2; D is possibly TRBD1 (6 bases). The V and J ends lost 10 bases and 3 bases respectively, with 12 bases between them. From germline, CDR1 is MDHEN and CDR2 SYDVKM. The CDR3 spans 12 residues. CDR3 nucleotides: TGTGCCATCGCACCAGGGGACTATGGCTACACCTTC. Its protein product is CAIAPGDYGYTF.

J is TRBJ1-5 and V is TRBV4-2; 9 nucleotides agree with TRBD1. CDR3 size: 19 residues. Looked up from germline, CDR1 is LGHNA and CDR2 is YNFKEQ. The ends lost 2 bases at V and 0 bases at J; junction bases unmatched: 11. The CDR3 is CASSQIPGQGTYSNQPQHF. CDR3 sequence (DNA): TGTGCCAGCAGCCAAATACCGGGACAGGGAACCTATAGCAATCAGCCCCAGCATTTT.

In DNA, the CDR3 is TGCGCCAGCAGCTTGGGGCTTATAGCGAACACTGAAGCTTTCTTT. The encoded protein is CASSLGLIANTEAFF. This chain links TRBV5-1 with TRBJ1-1; D is undetermined. V lost 0 bases, J lost 1 base, and 10 bases lay in between. Germline V CDR1 and CDR2: SGHRS, YFSETQ. The CDR3 is made up of 15 amino acids.

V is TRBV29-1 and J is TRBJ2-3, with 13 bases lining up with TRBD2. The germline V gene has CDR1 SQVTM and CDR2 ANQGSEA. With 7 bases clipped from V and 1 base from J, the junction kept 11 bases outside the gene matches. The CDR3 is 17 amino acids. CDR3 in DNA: TGCAGCGCCCATAGGATAGGACTAGCGGGGGGCACAGATACGCAGTATTTT. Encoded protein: CSAHRIGLAGGTDTQYF.

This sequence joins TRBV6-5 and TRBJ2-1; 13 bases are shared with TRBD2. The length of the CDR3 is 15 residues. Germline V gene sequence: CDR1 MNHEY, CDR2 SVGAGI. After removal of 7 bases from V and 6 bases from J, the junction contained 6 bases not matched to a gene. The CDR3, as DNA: TGTGCCAGCATTACCGGGACTAGCGGGACCAATGAGCAGTTCTTC. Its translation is CASITGTSGTNEQFF.

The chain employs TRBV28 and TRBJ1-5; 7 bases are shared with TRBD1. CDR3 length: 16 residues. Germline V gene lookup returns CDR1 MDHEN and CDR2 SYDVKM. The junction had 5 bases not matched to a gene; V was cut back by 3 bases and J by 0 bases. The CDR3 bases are TGTGCCAGCAGTTTGTACAGGGGCCCTAGCAATCAGCCCCAGCATTTT. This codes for CASSLYRGPSNQPQHF.

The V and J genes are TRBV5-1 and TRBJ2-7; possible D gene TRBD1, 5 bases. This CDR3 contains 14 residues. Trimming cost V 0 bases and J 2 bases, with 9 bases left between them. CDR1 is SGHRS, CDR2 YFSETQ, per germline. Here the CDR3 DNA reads TGCGCCAGCAGCTTGGCGGCAGGGCCCTACGAGCAGTACTTC. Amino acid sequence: CASSLAAGPYEQYF. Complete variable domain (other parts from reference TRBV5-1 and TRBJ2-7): KAGVTQTPRYLIKTRGQQVTLSCSPISGHRSVSWYQQTPGQGLQFLFEYFSETQRNKGNFPGRFSGRQFSNSRSEMNVSTLELGDSALYLCASSLAAGPYEQYFGPGTRLTVT.

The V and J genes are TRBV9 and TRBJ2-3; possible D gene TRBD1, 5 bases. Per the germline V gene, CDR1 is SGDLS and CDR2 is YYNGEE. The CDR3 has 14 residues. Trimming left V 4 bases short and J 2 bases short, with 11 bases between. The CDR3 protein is CASSPRQFTDTQYF. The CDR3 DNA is TGTGCCAGCAGCCCAAGACAGTTCACAGATACGCAGTATTTT. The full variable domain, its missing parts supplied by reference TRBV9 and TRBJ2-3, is DSGVTQTPKHLITATGQRVTLRCSPRSGDLSVYWYQQSLDQGLQFLIQYYNGEERAKGNILERFSAQQFPDLHSELNLSSLELGDSALYFCASSPRQFTDTQYFGPGTRLTVL.

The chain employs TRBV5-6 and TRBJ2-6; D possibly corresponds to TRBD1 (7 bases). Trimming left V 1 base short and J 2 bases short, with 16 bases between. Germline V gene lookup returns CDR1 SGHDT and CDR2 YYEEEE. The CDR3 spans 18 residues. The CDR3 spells CASSLTPTGRTGANVLTF. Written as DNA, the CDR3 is TGTGCCAGCAGCTTGACCCCGACAGGGAGGACTGGGGCCAACGTCCTGACTTTC.

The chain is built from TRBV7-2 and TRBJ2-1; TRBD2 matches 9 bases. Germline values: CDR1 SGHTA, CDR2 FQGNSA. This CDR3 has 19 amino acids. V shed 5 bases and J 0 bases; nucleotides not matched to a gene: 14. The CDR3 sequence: CASSRPRREGRGSYNEQFF. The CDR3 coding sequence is TGTGCCAGCAGCCGCCCTCGGCGGGAGGGCCGCGGCTCCTACAATGAGCAGTTCTTC.

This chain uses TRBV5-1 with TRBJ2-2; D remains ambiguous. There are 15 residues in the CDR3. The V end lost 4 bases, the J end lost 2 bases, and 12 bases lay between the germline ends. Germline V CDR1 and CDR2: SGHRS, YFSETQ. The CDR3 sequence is CASSEGRLNTGELFF. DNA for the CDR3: TGCGCCAGCAGCGAAGGTAGACTTAACACCGGGGAGCTGTTTTTT. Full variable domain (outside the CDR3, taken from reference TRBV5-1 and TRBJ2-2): KAGVTQTPRYLIKTRGQQVTLSCSPISGHRSVSWYQQTPGQGLQFLFEYFSETQRNKGNFPGRFSGRQFSNSRSEMNVSTLELGDSALYLCASSEGRLNTGELFFGEGSRLTVL.

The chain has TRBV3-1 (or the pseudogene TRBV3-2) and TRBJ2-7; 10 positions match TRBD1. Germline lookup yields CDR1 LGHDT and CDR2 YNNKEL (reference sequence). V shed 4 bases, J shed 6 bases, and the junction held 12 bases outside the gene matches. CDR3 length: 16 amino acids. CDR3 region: CASSLRLTGGSIEQYF. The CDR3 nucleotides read TGTGCCAGCAGCCTTCGGTTGACAGGGGGCTCTATCGAGCAGTACTTC.

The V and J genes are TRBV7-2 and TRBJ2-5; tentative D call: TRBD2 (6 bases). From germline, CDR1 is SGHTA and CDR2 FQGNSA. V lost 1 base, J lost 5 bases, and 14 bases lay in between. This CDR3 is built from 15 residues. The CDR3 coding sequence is TGTGCCAGCAGCTTAGTCGGGGGAATAACGGAGACCCAGTACTTC. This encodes CASSLVGGITETQYF.

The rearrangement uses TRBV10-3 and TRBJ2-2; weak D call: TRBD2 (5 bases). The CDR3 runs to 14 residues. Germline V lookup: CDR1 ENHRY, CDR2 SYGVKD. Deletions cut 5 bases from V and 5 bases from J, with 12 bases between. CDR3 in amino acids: CAISPRERTGELFF. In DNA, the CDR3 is TGTGCCATCAGTCCGAGGGAGAGGACCGGGGAGCTGTTTTTT.

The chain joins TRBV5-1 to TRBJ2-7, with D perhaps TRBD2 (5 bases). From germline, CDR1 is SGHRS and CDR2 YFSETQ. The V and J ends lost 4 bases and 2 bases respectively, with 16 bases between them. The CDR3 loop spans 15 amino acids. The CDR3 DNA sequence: TGCGCCAGCAGCGCTAGCAATCCGGTTACCTACGAGCAGTACTTC. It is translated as CASSASNPVTYEQYF.

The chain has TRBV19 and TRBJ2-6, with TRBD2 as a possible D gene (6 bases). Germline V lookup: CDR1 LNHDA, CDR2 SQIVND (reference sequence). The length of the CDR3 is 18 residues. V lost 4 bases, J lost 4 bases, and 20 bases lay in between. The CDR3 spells CASSSLLRGSDGANVLTF. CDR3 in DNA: TGTGCCAGTAGTAGCCTATTGCGGGGTTCTGACGGGGCCAACGTCCTGACTTTC.

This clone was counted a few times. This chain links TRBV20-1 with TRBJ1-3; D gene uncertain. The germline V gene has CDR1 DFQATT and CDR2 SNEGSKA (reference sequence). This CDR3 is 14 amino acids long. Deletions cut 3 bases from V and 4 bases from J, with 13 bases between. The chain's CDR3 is CSASPITLGNTIYF. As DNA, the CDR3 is TGCAGTGCTAGTCCGATTACTCTGGGAAACACCATATATTTT.

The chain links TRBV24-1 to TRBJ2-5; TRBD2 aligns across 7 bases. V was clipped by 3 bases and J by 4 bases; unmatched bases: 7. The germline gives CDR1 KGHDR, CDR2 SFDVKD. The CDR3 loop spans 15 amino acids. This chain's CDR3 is CATSDPVGGSETQYF. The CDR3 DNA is TGTGCCACCAGTGATCCCGTGGGGGGGTCAGAGACCCAGTACTTC.

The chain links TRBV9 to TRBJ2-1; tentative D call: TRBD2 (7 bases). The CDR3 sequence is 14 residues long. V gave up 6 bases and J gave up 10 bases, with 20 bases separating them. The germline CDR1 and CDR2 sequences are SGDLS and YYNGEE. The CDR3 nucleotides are TGTGCCAGCAACGCGGGAGAGGGGGGCGGAGAGCAGTTCTTC. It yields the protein CASNAGEGGGEQFF.

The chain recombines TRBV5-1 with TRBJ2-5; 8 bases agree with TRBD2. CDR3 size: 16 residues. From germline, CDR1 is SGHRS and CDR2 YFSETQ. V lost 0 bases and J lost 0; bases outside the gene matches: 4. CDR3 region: CASSLAPSGYQETQYF. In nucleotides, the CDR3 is TGCGCCAGCAGCTTGGCACCTAGCGGGTACCAAGAGACCCAGTACTTC.

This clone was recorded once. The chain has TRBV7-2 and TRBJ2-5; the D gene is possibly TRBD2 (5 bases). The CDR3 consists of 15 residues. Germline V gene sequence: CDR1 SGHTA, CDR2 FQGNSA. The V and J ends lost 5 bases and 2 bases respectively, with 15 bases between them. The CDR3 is CASSPWARRQETQYF. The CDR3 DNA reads TGTGCCAGCAGCCCGTGGGCCCGGAGGCAAGAGACCCAGTACTTC.